Below are 32 T cell receptor beta chains sequenced from a single sample in a study of OX40 agonist ivuxolimab in advanced cancers. Receptor libraries were prepared by the immunoSEQ multiplex PCR assay. What TCRdb holds here is the immuneACCESS table cut down to in-frame rearrangements. Part of the clones is not present; checked against another copy, under half of the missing clones reflect an unresolved V gene, and the others are unexplained. The sample yields 45,000 to 55,000 clones; 80% to 90% were counted once. Roughly 9.9% of the sample belongs to the ten largest clones. The sample in question was CD4+ or CD8+ T cells sorted from blood, obtained in a trial of the OX40 agonist ivuxolimab. The receptors originated from an adult with an advanced solid tumor such as melanoma, head and neck, liver or kidney cancer.

The chain has TRBV10-3 and TRBJ1-4; 7 bases line up with TRBD1. V was pared by 3 bases and J by 5 bases, with 3 bases of the junction left unmatched. CDR1 and CDR2 from the germline V gene are ENHRY and SYGVKD. This CDR3 region has 14 residues. The CDR3 DNA reads TGTGCCATCAGTGAAACAGGGGAGAATGAAAAACTGTTTTTT. Encoded protein: CAISETGENEKLFF.

This clone was observed a few times. The chain carries TRBV28 and TRBJ2-5; D not certain. Trimming removed 5 bases from V and 1 base from J, with 8 bases in between. Germline-derived CDR1 and CDR2 are MDHEN and SYDVKM. This CDR3 is 13 amino acids long. The CDR3 region is CASSRQIQETQYF. The CDR3, as DNA: TGTGCCAGCAGTCGTCAGATCCAAGAGACCCAGTACTTC.

This clone showed up just a few times. This chain connects TRBV9 to TRBJ2-7, with 12 bases lining up with TRBD2. The CDR3 is 19 residues long. Germline CDR1 reads SGDLS; CDR2 reads YYNGEE. The trim removed 0 bases at V and 6 bases at J, leaving 16 bases unmatched. CDR3 amino acids: CASSVGGGLPSGRAPEQYF. For the CDR3, the DNA is TGTGCCAGCAGCGTAGGGGGCGGCCTCCCTAGCGGGAGGGCCCCCGAGCAGTACTTC.

This clone came up once. The chain uses TRBV9 and TRBJ1-1, with TRBD1 as a possible D gene (5 bases). The CDR3 runs 13 residues. V lost 3 bases, J lost 1 base, and 7 bases lay in between. Germline lookup yields CDR1 SGDLS and CDR2 YYNGEE. The CDR3 nucleotides read TGTGCCAGCAGCGCCCAGGGGAACACTGAAGCTTTCTTT. Translating it yields CASSAQGNTEAFF.

CDR3 residues: CASQQGGKQYF. The CDR3 DNA follows: TGTGCCAGCCAACAGGGGGGAAAGCAGTACTTC. J is TRBJ2-7 and V is TRBV7-9, with 8 bases matching TRBD1. The CDR3 covers 11 residues. Germline V gene data show CDR1 as SEHNR and CDR2 as FQNEAQ (reference sequence). V shed 8 bases and J 8 bases; nucleotides not matched to a gene: 5.

The rearrangement uses TRBV11-1 and TRBJ1-3; tentatively, D is TRBD1 (5 bases). V lost 6 bases to trimming and J lost 4 bases, with 16 bases between them. Germline CDR1 SGHAT, CDR2 FQDESV (reference sequence). The CDR3 is 15 amino acids. CDR3 in amino acids: CASRPQGGAGNTIYF. The CDR3, as DNA: TGTGCCAGCAGACCTCAGGGAGGCGCCGGAAACACCATATATTTT.

The rearrangement links TRBV5-1 to TRBJ2-7, with 9 bases aligning to TRBD1. The CDR3 consists of 14 residues. The germline V gene has CDR1 SGHRS and CDR2 YFSETQ. The junction had 3 bases not matched to a gene; V was cut back by 3 bases and J by 2 bases. The CDR3 sequence: CASSSGQGTYEQYF. Written as DNA, the CDR3 is TGCGCCAGCAGCTCCGGACAGGGGACCTACGAGCAGTACTTC.

The chain is built from TRBV27 and TRBJ2-7; 7 bases match TRBD2. The CDR3 is made up of 14 amino acids. Germline CDR1 and CDR2: MNHEY and SMNVEV (reference sequence). V lost 3 bases and J lost 4; bases outside the gene matches: 6. The CDR3 DNA follows: TGTGCCAGCAGTTTCAATGGGGAGGGGTACGAGCAGTACTTC. As protein: CASSFNGEGYEQYF.

V is TRBV5-1 and J is TRBJ2-7; 11 bases map to TRBD1. The ends lost 4 bases at V and 6 bases at J; junction bases unmatched: 6. The V gene's germline CDR1 is SGHRS and CDR2 YFSETQ. CDR3 length: 14 amino acids. CDR3 amino acids: CASSVRDRGGEQYF. In nucleotides, the CDR3 is TGCGCCAGCAGCGTCCGGGACAGGGGGGGCGAGCAGTACTTC.

This clone was seen a single time. The chain combines TRBV6-1 with TRBJ1-2, with D possibly matching TRBD1 (6 bases). The germline V and J ends were trimmed by 0 bases and 8 bases, with 16 bases remaining between them. This CDR3 contains 15 residues. Germline CDR1 and CDR2: MNHNS and SASEGT. CDR3 in DNA: TGTGCCAGCAGTGAAGCGCTAGGACAGACCGTGGGCTACACCTTC. It codes for CASSEALGQTVGYTF.

This chain uses TRBV19 with TRBJ2-7, with 9 bases lining up with TRBD2. Germline V gene data show CDR1 as LNHDA and CDR2 as SQIVND (reference sequence). The CDR3 spans 19 residues. Trimming cost V 6 bases and J 7 bases; bases outside gene matches: 25. The CDR3: CASRSPPASGTYRLGEQYF. The CDR3 coding sequence is TGTGCCAGTAGGTCTCCCCCGGCTAGCGGGACCTACCGTCTGGGAGAGCAGTACTTC.

This chain joins TRBV7-2 and TRBJ2-5, with D perhaps matching TRBD2 (5 bases). The CDR3 consists of 15 residues. Per the germline V gene, CDR1 is SGHTA and CDR2 is FQGNSA. Between the trimmed V and J ends, which lost 3 bases and 4 bases, there was a span of 15 bases. The CDR3 DNA reads as TGTGCCAGCAGCTTTGCAGGAGGAAACCGAGAGACCCAGTACTTC. This codes for CASSFAGGNRETQYF.

This clone was seen a single time. The chain links TRBV19 to TRBJ2-1, with 9 bases identical to TRBD1. The CDR3 is 15 residues long. Germline V lookup: CDR1 LNHDA, CDR2 SQIVND (reference sequence). Trimming removed 4 bases from V and 3 bases from J; junction bases left unmatched: 4. CDR3 nucleotides: TGTGCCAGTAGTAGCACAGGGGGCGGCTACAATGAGCAGTTCTTC. Translated: CASSSTGGGYNEQFF.

This clone showed up just once. This chain links TRBV28 with TRBJ1-5, with D unresolved. In germline, CDR1 is MDHEN, CDR2 SYDVKM. The V gene lost 6 bases and the J gene lost 4 bases, with 7 bases spanning the gap. The CDR3 is 12 residues long. In nucleotides, the CDR3 is TGTGCCAGCAGGGCAGTTAATCAGCCCCAGCATTTT. Translating it yields CASRAVNQPQHF.

The rearrangement links TRBV6-4 to TRBJ2-3, with TRBD1 matching 7 bases. The germline V gene encodes CDR1 MRHNA and CDR2 SNTAGT. This CDR3 spans 15 amino acids. J gave up 1 base and V 5 bases, and 6 bases lay outside the gene matches. Here the CDR3 reads CASSQGGAGTDTQYF. In nucleotides, the CDR3 is TGTGCCAGCAGTCAAGGGGGCGCTGGCACAGATACGCAGTATTTT.

This sequence joins TRBV30 and TRBJ2-2, with no clear D. The V end lost 1 base, the J end lost 6 bases, and 9 bases lay between the germline ends. The CDR3 extends over 13 amino acids. The V gene's germline CDR1 is GTSNPN and CDR2 SVGIG (reference sequence). CDR3 DNA: TGTGCCTGGAGTGGATCAGCAGCCGGGGAGCTGTTTTTT. Amino acid sequence: CAWSGSAAGELFF.

The chain carries TRBV7-9 and TRBJ2-7; 9 bases are a match to TRBD2. The CDR3 totals 14 residues. Trimming cost V 5 bases and J 3 bases; bases outside gene matches: 5. The germline V gene encodes CDR1 SEHNR and CDR2 FQNEAQ (reference sequence). CDR3 amino acids: CASSLSGSDYEQYF. In nucleotides, the CDR3 is TGTGCCAGCAGCCTTAGCGGGAGCGACTACGAGCAGTACTTC.

The rearrangement joins TRBV4-1 to TRBJ1-1; 8 bases are a match to TRBD1. The CDR3 sequence is 14 residues long. Germline V gene lookup returns CDR1 MGHRA and CDR2 YSYEKL. Unmatched junction bases numbered 6, after V lost 2 bases and J lost 7 bases. The DNA for the CDR3 is TGCGCCAGCAGCCAACTAGACAGGGGTAATGAAGCTTTCTTT. This encodes CASSQLDRGNEAFF.

The chain carries TRBV7-9 and TRBJ2-3; D unresolved. Germline-derived CDR1 and CDR2 are SEHNR and FQNEAQ (reference sequence). Trimming stripped 5 bases from V and 15 bases from J, with 18 bases between. The CDR3 covers 12 residues. CDR3 nucleotide sequence: TGTGCCAGCAGCCCACCCTACGAGGCCCGCTATTTT. This codes for CASSPPYEARYF.

This clone was observed once. The chain carries TRBV5-1 and TRBJ1-2; weak D call: TRBD1 (6 bases). Trimming removed 2 bases from V and 8 bases from J, with 22 bases in between. The CDR3 spans 16 residues. Germline assignment: CDR1 SGHRS and CDR2 YFSETQ. CDR3 sequence (DNA): TGCGCCAGCAGCTTACAGGGCGGAACCCATCTTGGGGGCTACACCTTC. Residues: CASSLQGGTHLGGYTF.

The chain combines TRBV5-1 with TRBJ2-7; TRBD1 aligns across 8 bases. Per the germline V gene, CDR1 is SGHRS and CDR2 is YFSETQ. The CDR3 covers 14 residues. The trim removed 2 bases at V and 6 bases at J, leaving 7 bases unmatched. For the CDR3, the DNA is TGCGCCAGCAGCTTTATCAGGGGGCTGGGCGAGCAGTACTTC. As protein: CASSFIRGLGEQYF.

V usage is TRBV6-5 and J usage is TRBJ2-5; D is unclear. Germline assignment: CDR1 MNHEY and CDR2 SVGAGI. The CDR3 sequence is 13 residues long. The V gene lost 5 bases and the J gene lost 2 bases, with 9 bases spanning the gap. The CDR3 DNA reads as TGTGCCAGCAGTGAAAAGGGTCAAGAGACCCAGTACTTC. This codes for CASSEKGQETQYF.

The chain combines TRBV5-1 with TRBJ1-1; D is ambiguous. The CDR3 consists of 13 residues. V was cut by 3 bases and J by 4 bases, with 10 bases left in between. Germline-derived CDR1 and CDR2 are SGHRS and YFSETQ. CDR3: CASSSQDGTEAFF. CDR3 in DNA: TGCGCCAGCAGCTCCCAGGACGGCACTGAAGCTTTCTTT.

V usage is TRBV11-3 and J usage is TRBJ2-1; 15 positions match TRBD2. The V and J ends lost 2 bases and 7 bases, in that order; junction bases with no gene match: 6. This CDR3 has 17 amino acids. CDR1 and CDR2 from the germline V gene are SGHNT and YENEEA. The CDR3 reads CASSLIGGLAGGNEQFF. In DNA, the CDR3 is TGTGCCAGCAGCTTAATAGGCGGACTAGCGGGGGGGAATGAGCAGTTCTTC.

J is TRBJ2-1 and V is TRBV11-1; 14 bases agree with TRBD2. The CDR3 runs 17 residues. V gave up 0 bases and J gave up 7 bases; unmatched junction bases: 5. Germline V CDR1 and CDR2: SGHAT, FQDESV (reference sequence). The CDR3 sequence is CASSLAQTSGRGNEQFF. CDR3 coding DNA: TGTGCCAGCAGCTTAGCGCAGACTAGCGGGAGGGGGAATGAGCAGTTCTTC.

This clone was seen more than once but under ten times. This chain links TRBV19 with TRBJ1-5; the D gene is possibly TRBD1 (6 bases). V dropped 3 bases and J dropped 3 bases, with 9 bases sitting between them. This CDR3 is built from 14 residues. CDR1 and CDR2 from the germline V gene are LNHDA and SQIVND (reference sequence). CDR3: CASSIGGLNQPQHF. As DNA, the CDR3 is TGTGCCAGTAGTATTGGGGGCCTCAATCAGCCCCAGCATTTT.

A few counts support this clone. A read error is the likely source, as a far larger clone sits one nucleotide away. The chain is built from TRBV4-2 and TRBJ1-3; a possible D gene is TRBD1 (5 bases). V was cut by 4 bases and J by 6 bases, with 25 bases left in between. Germline V lookup: CDR1 LGHNA, CDR2 YNFKEQ. The CDR3 contains 18 residues. CDR3 region: CASSLRLSGTPLENTIYF. The CDR3 DNA sequence: TGTGCCAGCAGCCTTAGACTGTCCGGGACTCCCTTGGAAAACACCATATATTTT.

The chain carries TRBV19 and TRBJ1-4; D not resolved. Between the trimmed V and J ends, which lost 5 bases and 3 bases, there was a span of 10 bases. The CDR3 is 14 amino acids. Germline V gives CDR1 LNHDA, CDR2 SQIVND (reference sequence). The CDR3 DNA reads TGTGCCAGTAGTGTGAGGAATGCTAATGAAAAACTGTTTTTT. Translation: CASSVRNANEKLFF.

The chain combines TRBV30 with TRBJ2-5; D is undetermined. In germline, CDR1 is GTSNPN, CDR2 SVGIG (reference sequence). This CDR3 has 12 amino acids. V shed 4 bases and J shed 1 base, with 7 bases lying between them. CDR3 coding DNA: TGTGCCTGGACGACATCCCAAGAGACCCAGTACTTC. Its protein product is CAWTTSQETQYF.

The rearrangement links TRBV30 to TRBJ1-2; possible D gene TRBD1, 6 bases. This CDR3 is built from 12 residues. Germline assignment: CDR1 GTSNPN and CDR2 SVGIG (reference sequence). Trimming took 2 bases from V and 4 from J, leaving 8 bases between them. The CDR3 DNA follows: TGTGCCTGGAGTCAGGGGAGCTATGGCTACACCTTC. This encodes CAWSQGSYGYTF. Full variable domain (outside the CDR3, taken from reference TRBV30 and TRBJ1-2): SQTIHQWPATLVQPVGSPLSLECTVEGTSNPNLYWYRQAAGRGLQLLFYSVGIGQISSEVPQNLSASRPQDRQFILSSKKLLLSDSGFYLCAWSQGSYGYTFGSGTRLTVV.

V is TRBV5-6 and J is TRBJ2-3; no clear D. In germline, CDR1 is SGHDT, CDR2 YYEEEE. V lost 3 bases, J lost 6 bases, and 5 bases lay in between. CDR3 size: 11 residues. The CDR3 DNA sequence: TGTGCCAGCAGCTCCGCGGATACGCAGTATTTT. Its protein product is CASSSADTQYF.

The chain uses TRBV19 and TRBJ2-3; D not resolved. This CDR3 is built from 13 residues. Trimming removed 3 bases at V and 6 bases at J, with 10 bases between. The germline V gene encodes CDR1 LNHDA and CDR2 SQIVND (reference sequence). CDR3 DNA sequence: TGTGCCAGTAGTATTGGACCACGCGATACGCAGTATTTT. As protein: CASSIGPRDTQYF.